The rows below give T cell receptor beta chains drawn from one sample of a study of T cell repertoires in cytomegalovirus infection. TCRdb re-derived calls from the reads in MiXCR, one entry per CDR3 protein. This repertoire shows approximately 250,000 distinct CDR3 sequences, around an eighth found once; its top ten account for around 1.6%. The sequenced material came from PBMCs. These receptors were taken from a human donor in good health (CMV status not recorded). Some clones in this sample may be carry-over from other donors' samples. The CDR3 runs from the conserved cysteine through the conserved F or W. The order of the fields is D gene, clone size, J gene, V gene, CDR3 DNA, CDR3 protein. A D gene is named only where the DNA matches it firmly. Expanded clones get a size class; other rows say once, few or many, or leave the size out.

-	-	TRBJ2-5	TRBV20-1	TGCAGTGCTAAAGACAGTAAAGAGACCCAGTACTTC	CSAKDSKETQYF
-	many	TRBJ1-2	TRBV4-3	TGCGCCAGCAGACAATCCTACGGAGGGAACTATGGCTACACCTTC	CASRQSYGGNYGYTF
-	-	TRBJ1-1	TRBV20-1	TGCAGTGCTAGACCCAACACTGAAGCTTTCTTT	CSARPNTEAFF
-	many	TRBJ1-5	TRBV7-2	TGTGCCAGCAGCTTAGGGGGGATCGGTCAGCCCCAGCATTTT	CASSLGGIGQPQHF
-	many	TRBJ2-5	TRBV19	TGTGCCAGTAGTATGTTGGGGTCGGAGACCCAGTACTTC	CASSMLGSETQYF
TRBD2	many	TRBJ2-3	TRBV7-2	TGTGCCAGCAGCCCAGCGGGAGTGATCGGGCGGAGCACAGATACGCAGTATTTT	CASSPAGVIGRSTDTQYF
-	many	TRBJ2-3	TRBV5-6	TGTGCCAGCAGCTCGACGCTTAGCACAGATACGCAGTATTTT	CASSSTLSTDTQYF
TRBD1	-	TRBJ1-2	TRBV4-1	TGCGCCAGCAGCCGCGGACAGGGGGAAGCGAACTATGGCTACACCTTC	CASSRGQGEANYGYTF
-	-	TRBJ1-2	TRBV7-2	TGTGCCAGCAGCTCTAGCCAACCGGGACGGGTTAATGTCTACCCCTTC	CASSSSQPGRVNVYPF
TRBD1	-	TRBJ2-2	TRBV20-1	TGCAGTGCTAGAAAAACAGGGGTTGACACCGGGGAGCTGTTTTTT	CSARKTGVDTGELFF
-	many	TRBJ2-1	TRBV7-9	TGTGCCAGCAGCTTAGTGCAGCACTCCTACAATGAGCAGTTCTTC	CASSLVQHSYNEQFF
-	many	TRBJ2-5	TRBV7-2	TGTGCCAGCAGCTTCGGACTACAGGAGACCCAGTACTTC	CASSFGLQETQYF
TRBD1	few	TRBJ1-6	TRBV30	TGTGCCTGGACGGGACAGCGCCTTCATAATTCACCCCTCCACTTT	CAWTGQRLHNSPLHF
-	few	TRBJ2-3	TRBV28	TGTGCCAGTCTCGCACAGGTTCCAGATACGCAGTATTTT	CASLAQVPDTQYF
TRBD1	many	TRBJ2-2	TRBV6-2/TRBV6-3	TGTGCCAGCAGATATACAGGGGATTCCGGGGAGCTGTTTTTT	CASRYTGDSGELFF
-	few	TRBJ2-5	TRBV2	TGTGCCAGCACCAGGGGACAAGAGACCCAGTACTTC	CASTRGQETQYF
-	few	TRBJ2-3	TRBV20-1	TGCAGTGCTCCCGAGCGGGTAGGGGGCACAGATACGCAGTATTTT	CSAPERVGGTDTQYF
TRBD2	many	TRBJ2-5	TRBV7-2	TGTGCCAGCAGTCCCCTAGCGGCGCAAGAGACCCAGTACTTC	CASSPLAAQETQYF
-	many	TRBJ1-5	TRBV7-2	TGTGCCAGCAGCTCTCCCGCCGGGAATAGCAATCAGCCCCAGCATTTT	CASSSPAGNSNQPQHF
-	-	TRBJ2-1	TRBV12-3/TRBV12-4	TGTGCCAGCAATCCGGGACTTTCCTACAATGAGCAGTTCTTC	CASNPGLSYNEQFF
-	-	TRBJ1-2	TRBV9	TGTGCCAGCAGCCCCCAGACGGGATGGGGCTATGGCTACACCTTC	CASSPQTGWGYGYTF
-	many	TRBJ2-4	TRBV28	TGTGCCAGCAGGGAACCTCCCAAAAACATTCAGTACTTC	CASREPPKNIQYF
-	-	TRBJ1-5	TRBV27	TGTGCCAGCAGCCTTGTGGGGGGGCTGGGAAGCAATCAGCCCCAGCATTTT	CASSLVGGLGSNQPQHF
-	-	TRBJ1-2	TRBV29-1	TGCAGCGTTGAATTGGGCGAAGGCTACACCTTC	CSVELGEGYTF
TRBD1	-	TRBJ1-1	TRBV12-5	TGTGCTGGTGGTTTGTCGGCAGGGGGGCACACAGAAGCTTTCTTT	CAGGLSAGGHTEAFF
-	many	TRBJ1-2	TRBV10-3	TGTGCCATCAGTGAGTCAGGGGGGGACCGCTTGAATGGCTACACCTTC	CAISESGGDRLNGYTF
TRBD1	few	TRBJ1-2	TRBV7-3	TGTGCCAGCAGCGCGGGGACAGGAAATTTCTATGGCTACACCTTC	CASSAGTGNFYGYTF
-	-	TRBJ2-7	TRBV10-3	TGTGCCATCAGTGAGTCTGGCGGGAATGAGCAGTACTTC	CAISESGGNEQYF
TRBD1	many	TRBJ1-6	TRBV7-9	TGTGCCAGCAGCACAGGGGAAGCGAGTTCACCCCTCCACTTT	CASSTGEASSPLHF